The T cell receptor (beta chain) under discussion was sequenced for a study of T cells in Graves' hyperthyroidism and ophthalmopathy (dated by TCRdb to the late 2010s). Regarding the complete study: Peripheral blood samples were taken at the time of initial diagnosis, prior to any treatment. Thyroid tissue and blood T-cell repertoires from several Graves' hyperthyroidism patients were also compared in the study. To identify distinguishing TCR V-J signatures, a discovery cohort of around 100 patients was used, comprising 40 to 45 with Graves' ophthalmopathy and around 60 with stable Graves' hyperthyroidism. Following sampling, methimazole starting at 30 mg daily was given to hyperthyroidism patients, and high-dose intravenous methylprednisolone was given to ophthalmopathy patients. The 100 discovery patients were randomly split 7:3 into training and test sets. Prospective prediction of ophthalmopathy was tested in an independent validation cohort of 18 to 20 hyperthyroidism patients and 17 patients who later progressed to ophthalmopathy. The paper describes TCR Vbeta CDR3 sequencing of 135 peripheral blood samples, made up of fewer than 50 ophthalmopathy patients, roughly 80 hyperthyroidism patients and roughly 17 progressor patients. Results the study describes overall, beyond this receptor: Ophthalmopathy was separated from stable hyperthyroidism by a 13 V-J signature model, with approximately 86% sensitivity and roughly 84% specificity obtained in cross-validation and 80%/75% obtained in testing. Most expanded thyroid clonotypes (frequency above 0.001) were also detected in blood, suggesting blood repertoires may reflect thyroid immune responses. Sample size was not statistically predetermined, and investigators were not blinded to group allocation. During validation, the model predicted progression to ophthalmopathy a median of approximately 6.5 months ahead of onset, with around 71% sensitivity and less than 85% specificity.

Many counts were recorded for this clonotype. Its antigen is not yet known. Nothing much larger sits one base from this clone, and base qualities are not available. Amplification of TCR beta CDR3 regions was carried out from RNA transcripts. For the first round of RT-PCR on the TCR CDR3, the HTBI primer set was used together with the Qiagen OneStep RT-PCR kit. A second multiplex PCR round built the libraries, followed by size selection and purification. The libraries were sequenced on an Illumina HiSeq2000 using paired-end 100 bp reads. The published analysis was carried out like this. SOAPnuke was used to process the raw data, with reads discarded if the reads contained adapters or uncalled bases, had a mean Phred below 15, or lacked an exact constant-primer or identifier match. High-quality paired reads were merged using COPE v1.2.5, and each unique nucleotide sequence was defined as a clonotype. Clonotypes were aligned to IMGT TRBV, TRBD and TRBJ reference segments using MiTCR v1.1. The analysis was restricted to V-J combinations with a frequency above 0.0001, which together covered over 99% of the repertoires. The TCS score was defined as F50 (clonal expansion) divided by E x V (chaos), with BLOSUM62-based TCRdist calculated between CDR3 peptides within each V-J. Welch's t-statistics and random forest reduced just over 500 V-J features to under 15, which were used in a naive Bayes classifier (R e1071). Clones were called with MiXCR by TCRdb after fastp trimmed the public reads at Q25, and only in-frame beta chains were retained. Rows matching on CDR3 protein sequence are summarized as one entry with the most common DNA and genes. The V and J calls come from TCRdb's annotation, not from the publication. Here the sample has some 580,000 distinct CDR3 sequences; 15% to 20% occur a single time. The ten largest clonotypes hold less than 3.5% of the sample.

Moderately to severely active disease, a Clinical Activity Score of at least 3, a NOSPECS grade of at least 4, and a duration under 3 months were present in ophthalmopathy patients. The study excluded patients with uncontrolled infections, other autoimmune diseases, pregnancy or lactation. Diagnoses were established on the basis of clinical symptoms, serum thyroxine and TRAb, thyroid ultrasound, and orbital computed tomography. PBMCs were isolated from more than 8 ml of fresh peripheral blood by Ficoll-Paque density gradient centrifugation. Trizol reagent was used to extract total RNA, and RNA quality was then checked on an Agilent 2100 Bioanalyzer. The CDR3 runs 13 amino acids, cysteine and phenylalanine included. The entry retains the CDR3 DNA only, 39 bases that are in frame from base 1. CDR1 MNHNS and CDR2 SASEGT are derived from the germline V gene. The V and J ends are trimmed by 1 base and 4 bases, leaving 7 bases between them.

The TCR originated in a middle-aged woman with Graves' ophthalmopathy. The rearrangement joined TRBV6-1 to TRBJ1-1; the D gene lacks a confident call. The specimen was blood. At the DNA level, the sequence is TGTGCCAGCAGTGAAGGGCAGATCACTGAAGCTTTCTTT. It codes for CASSEGQITEAFF.